These 11 T cell receptor beta chains originate from one sample sequenced in a study of CD8 T cells in ankylosing spondylitis. MiXCR, applied by TCRdb to the 5' RACE reads, yields one record per CDR3 protein. The table records about 130,000 distinct CDR3 sequences, about a tenth of them present only once. The specimen was blood, either unsorted or a sorted T cell fraction (not recorded which). These receptors were obtained from a male donor with ankylosing spondylitis or in good health (not recorded which).

Comment on this clonotype: This may stem from a read error, because a much larger clone lies one nucleotide away. The CDR3 spells CSATEPTDTQYF. The CDR3 DNA is TGCAGTGCTACGGAGCCCACAGATACGCAGTATTTT. This chain connects TRBV20-1 to TRBJ2-3; D is undetermined. Trimming removed 4 bases from V and 2 bases from J, with 7 bases in between. Germline V gives CDR1 DFQATT, CDR2 SNEGSKA (reference sequence). The CDR3 loop spans 12 amino acids.

This clonotype has a count of ten or more. This chain links TRBV7-9 with TRBJ2-7; 8 bases fit TRBD1. The CDR3 contains 14 residues. Germline values: CDR1 SEHNR, CDR2 FQNEAQ (reference sequence). V trimming: 4 bases; J trimming: 3 bases; junction bases outside the gene matches: 5. This CDR3 is CASSSGQGIYEQYF. The CDR3 bases are TGTGCCAGCAGCTCAGGACAGGGAATCTACGAGCAGTACTTC.

This clonotype has a count of ten or more. CDR3 sequence reads: CSATSGPPYNEQFF. DNA of the CDR3: TGCAGTGCTACCTCCGGGCCACCATACAATGAGCAGTTCTTC. This chain uses TRBV20-1 with TRBJ2-1, with D hard to call. V lost 4 bases, J lost 4 bases, and 14 bases lay in between. CDR1 and CDR2 from the germline V gene are DFQATT and SNEGSKA (reference sequence). The CDR3 spans 14 residues.

This chain uses TRBV20-1 with TRBJ1-2, with 7 bases fitting TRBD1. The CDR3 totals 15 residues. The germline V gene has CDR1 DFQATT and CDR2 SNEGSKA (reference sequence). The junction had 9 bases not matched to a gene; V was cut back by 0 bases and J by 5 bases. The CDR3, as DNA: TGCAGTGCTAGAGATTTTACAGGGGCGGGGTATGGCTACACCTTC. It is translated as CSARDFTGAGYGYTF.

The chain links TRBV12-3 or TRBV12-4 to TRBJ2-7, with 8 bases identical to TRBD1. The ends lost 11 bases at V and 2 bases at J; junction bases unmatched: 26. The length of the CDR3 is 19 residues. The CDR3, as DNA: TGTGCCTTCAGTCCGATGTTTCCGGGACAGGTGTTTGGGGCCTACGAGCAGTACTTC. This codes for CAFSPMFPGQVFGAYEQYF.

This chain links TRBV5-1 with TRBJ1-1, with D possibly being TRBD1 (6 bases). Per germline, CDR1 SGHRS and CDR2 YFSETQ. The CDR3 covers 12 residues. V was cut by 0 bases and J by 10 bases, with 10 bases left in between. CDR3 DNA: TGCGCCAGCAGCTTGGCGCAGGGGATAGCTTTCTTT. Residues: CASSLAQGIAFF. Together with reference TRBV5-1 and TRBJ1-1, the CDR3 gives the full variable domain: KAGVTQTPRYLIKTRGQQVTLSCSPISGHRSVSWYQQTPGQGLQFLFEYFSETQRNKGNFPGRFSGRQFSNSRSEMNVSTLELGDSALYLCASSLAQGIAFFGQGTRLTVV.

This clonotype appeared many times. The chain employs TRBV25-1 and TRBJ2-2, with a possible D match to TRBD1 (5 bases). Germline V gene data show CDR1 as MGHDK and CDR2 as SYGVNS. The V end was cut by 0 bases, the J end by 5 bases, with 13 bases between. The CDR3 consists of 16 residues. The CDR3 DNA sequence: TGTGCCAGCAGTGAATATGGTAACAGGTTGACCGGGGAGCTGTTTTTT. It encodes CASSEYGNRLTGELFF. Together with reference TRBV25-1 and TRBJ2-2, the CDR3 gives the full variable domain: EADIYQTPRYLVIGTGKKITLECSQTMGHDKMYWYQQDPGMELHLIHYSYGVNSTEKGDLSSESTVSRIRTEHFPLTLESARPSHTSQYLCASSEYGNRLTGELFFGEGSRLTVL.

This clonotype was counted many times. This chain uses TRBV12-3 or TRBV12-4 with TRBJ2-1; 10 bases line up with TRBD2. Trimming took 6 bases from V and 7 from J; bases not matched to a gene: 9. CDR3 length: 15 residues. CDR3 in DNA: TGTGCCAGCAGCCTCCTAGCGGGAGTTGAGAATGAGCAGTTCTTC. Translation gives CASSLLAGVENEQFF.

This clonotype was detected ten times or more. The junction departs from germline at one end; a sequencing error may be responsible. The gene calls are TRBV4-2 and TRBJ2-1; the D is unclear. The CDR3 loop spans 16 amino acids. Germline-derived CDR1 and CDR2 are LGHNA and YNFKEQ. The CDR3 DNA sequence: TGTGCCAGCAGCAAAGAGCAGATGAGCTCCTACAATGAGCAGTTCTTC. Its protein product is CASSKEQMSSYNEQFF.

This clonotype showed up many times. This chain uses TRBV7-9 with TRBJ2-3, with D possibly being TRBD2 (6 bases). The V end was cut by 7 bases, the J end by 6 bases, with 17 bases between. This CDR3 has 14 amino acids. Germline V gene sequence: CDR1 SEHNR, CDR2 FQNEAQ (reference sequence). The chain's CDR3 is CASKTGIRGDTQYF. For the CDR3, the DNA is TGTGCCAGCAAGACCGGGATCCGGGGGGATACGCAGTATTTT.

Many counts were recorded for this clonotype. This chain connects TRBV3-1 to TRBJ1-1; possibly TRBD1 for D (5 bases). Trimming took 1 base from V and 11 from J, leaving 14 bases between them. The germline gives CDR1 LGHDT, CDR2 YNNKEL (reference sequence). The CDR3 has 13 amino acids. Here the CDR3 DNA reads TGTGCCAGCAGCCAAGGCTGGGGCTCCCGGGCTTTCTTT. Translation gives CASSQGWGSRAFF.